A single sample is the source of the 19 T cell receptor beta chains below, sequenced in a study of blood T cell dynamics during melanoma immunotherapy. The protocol was immunoSEQ multiplex PCR, while the TCRdb copy is restricted to in-frame clones and leaves out a portion. The table lists fewer than 20,000 clones, approximately 91% of them singletons, with 1.5% to 2% in the top ten. Specified time point: pre-treatment baseline. The material was blood, obtained from a patient treated with checkpoint blockade. These TCRs come from a human donor with melanoma.

The rearrangement joins TRBV28 to TRBJ2-7, with a tentative D call TRBD1 (5 bases). The CDR3 spans 14 residues. Deletions cut 5 bases from V and 8 bases from J, with 19 bases between. From germline, CDR1 is MDHEN and CDR2 SYDVKM. CDR3 sequence reads: CASSPQDSSRQQYF. In nucleotides, the CDR3 is TGTGCCAGCAGTCCACAGGATAGCTCCCGCCAGCAGTACTTC. Full variable domain (remainder filled in from reference TRBV28 and TRBJ2-7): DVKVTQSSRYLVKRTGEKVFLECVQDMDHENMFWYRQDPGLGLRLIYFSYDVKMKEKGDIPEGYSVSREKKERFSLILESASTNQTSMYLCASSPQDSSRQQYFGPGTRLTVT.

V is TRBV28 and J is TRBJ1-5; D is perhaps TRBD1 (5 bases). The ends were cut back, 7 bases at V and 10 bases at J, with 14 bases in the middle. Germline CDR1 is MDHEN and CDR2 is SYDVKM. This CDR3 has 12 amino acids. CDR3 sequence (DNA): TGTGCCAGCACAGTATCAGGGCGACCCCAGCATTTT. Translation gives CASTVSGRPQHF.

This chain connects TRBV5-5 to TRBJ1-5; possibly TRBD1 for D (5 bases). The V gene's germline CDR1 is SGHKS and CDR2 YYEKEE (reference sequence). This CDR3 contains 15 residues. Trimming cost V 3 bases and J 6 bases, with 16 bases left between them. In DNA form, the CDR3 reads TGTGCCAGCAGCTCTGGAGGAGGGGAGGGTCAGCCCCAGCATTTT. The encoded protein is CASSSGGGEGQPQHF.

This sequence joins TRBV19 and TRBJ1-5; D remains ambiguous. V was trimmed by 1 base and J by 8 bases, leaving 12 bases between them. The CDR3 is 14 amino acids. Germline values: CDR1 LNHDA, CDR2 SQIVND (reference sequence). For the CDR3, the DNA is TGTGCCAGTAGTATAGGGGCGGCAGCCGAGCCCCAGCATTTT. It translates to CASSIGAAAEPQHF.

This chain connects TRBV28 to TRBJ2-2; D ambiguous. Trimming stripped 6 bases from V and 1 base from J, with 6 bases between. This CDR3 region has 13 residues. Germline CDR1 is MDHEN and CDR2 is SYDVKM. CDR3 amino acids: CASSRVNTGELFF. The CDR3 region has the DNA TGTGCCAGCAGCCGGGTGAACACCGGGGAGCTGTTTTTT. Full variable domain (remainder filled in from reference TRBV28 and TRBJ2-2): DVKVTQSSRYLVKRTGEKVFLECVQDMDHENMFWYRQDPGLGLRLIYFSYDVKMKEKGDIPEGYSVSREKKERFSLILESASTNQTSMYLCASSRVNTGELFFGEGSRLTVL.

This rearrangement joins TRBV5-1 to TRBJ2-5; the D gene could be TRBD1 or TRBD2 (5 bases each). V gave up 5 bases and J gave up 5 bases, with 10 bases separating them. In germline, CDR1 is SGHRS, CDR2 YFSETQ. CDR3 length: 12 amino acids. CDR3 loop: CASSRGVETQYF. Written as DNA, the CDR3 is TGCGCCAGCAGTAGGGGAGTCGAGACCCAGTACTTC.

The CDR3 bases are TGCGCCAGCAGGAGACAGGGGCGTCCGGGAACTAATGAAAAACTGTTTTTT. It encodes CASRRQGRPGTNEKLFF. The genes are TRBV5-1 and TRBJ1-4; 8 nucleotides line up with TRBD1. Germline V lookup: CDR1 SGHRS, CDR2 YFSETQ. This CDR3 is 17 amino acids long. Trimming cost V 5 bases and J 1 base; bases outside gene matches: 10.

This clone was recorded only once. This chain uses TRBV30 with TRBJ2-7, with 7 bases fitting TRBD1. CDR1 is GTSNPN, CDR2 SVGIG, per germline (reference sequence). V was clipped by 3 bases and J by 2 bases; unmatched bases: 13. The CDR3 has 16 residues. The CDR3 bases are TGTGCCTGGAGCGCTATGGGACAGACTCAACCCTACGAGCAGTACTTC. It specifies CAWSAMGQTQPYEQYF. The complete variable domain, with remaining parts taken from reference TRBV30 and TRBJ2-7, reads SQTIHQWPATLVQPVGSPLSLECTVEGTSNPNLYWYRQAAGRGLQLLFYSVGIGQISSEVPQNLSASRPQDRQFILSSKKLLLSDSGFYLCAWSAMGQTQPYEQYFGPGTRLTVT.

This chain joins TRBV2 and TRBJ2-1; 9 nucleotides agree with TRBD1. The CDR3 totals 15 residues. V shed 8 bases and J 4 bases; nucleotides not matched to a gene: 9. Germline CDR1 SNHLY, CDR2 FYNNEI. CDR3 region: CASGHRDRVYNEQFF. The CDR3, as DNA: TGTGCCAGCGGTCACCGGGACAGGGTGTACAATGAGCAGTTCTTC. The full variable domain, completed using reference TRBV2 and TRBJ2-1, is EPEVTQTPSHQVTQMGQEVILRCVPISNHLYFYWYRQILGQKVEFLVSFYNNEISEKSEIFDDQFSVERPDGSNFTLKIRSTKLEDSAMYFCASGHRDRVYNEQFFGPGTRLTVL.

This sequence joins TRBV19 and TRBJ1-1; no firm D call. Trimming shortened V by 3 bases and J by 6 bases, and 8 bases separated the two germline ends. Germline CDR1 LNHDA, CDR2 SQIVND (reference sequence). This CDR3 is 12 amino acids long. The CDR3 loop is CASSIGRPEAFF. The CDR3 DNA sequence: TGTGCCAGTAGTATTGGGAGACCTGAAGCTTTCTTT.

As regards this clone: A junction end diverges from the germline sequence, so it may reflect a read error. Other DNA sequences of this sample code for an identical CDR3. The chain combines TRBV19 with TRBJ1-1, with TRBD1 identical over 9 bases. The CDR3 spans 14 residues. In germline, CDR1 is LNHDA, CDR2 SQIVND (reference sequence). The CDR3 is CASSIDRGNTEAFF. In DNA, the CDR3 is TGTGCCAGTAGTATCGACAGGGGGAACACTGAAGCCTTCTTT.

In its sample, this clone was seen a few times. This chain joins TRBV4-2 and TRBJ1-1; 10 bases are a match to TRBD1. Trimming took 2 bases from V and 5 from J; bases not matched to a gene: 2. This CDR3 is built from 14 residues. Germline CDR1 reads LGHNA; CDR2 reads YNFKEQ. For the CDR3, the DNA is TGTGCCAGCAGCCAATCGGACAGGGGGACTGAAGCTTTCTTT. This codes for CASSQSDRGTEAFF.

This chain joins TRBV4-2 and TRBJ1-1; D uncertain. Germline V gives CDR1 LGHNA, CDR2 YNFKEQ. The CDR3 consists of 15 residues. Trimming removed 4 bases at V and 1 base at J, with 13 bases between. The DNA of the CDR3 is TGTGCCAGCAGCCCCGGGGAGGACTGGAACACTGAAGCTTTCTTT. It codes for CASSPGEDWNTEAFF.

This chain connects TRBV9 to TRBJ2-3, with D unclear. Germline loops: CDR1 SGDLS, CDR2 YYNGEE. The CDR3 has 13 residues. Trimming left V 4 bases short and J 0 bases short, with 6 bases between. The CDR3 coding sequence is TGTGCCAGCAGCCTCCTCAGCACAGATACGCAGTATTTT. Encoded protein: CASSLLSTDTQYF. Looking up the rest from reference TRBV9 and TRBJ2-3 gives the full variable domain: DSGVTQTPKHLITATGQRVTLRCSPRSGDLSVYWYQQSLDQGLQFLIQYYNGEERAKGNILERFSAQQFPDLHSELNLSSLELGDSALYFCASSLLSTDTQYFGPGTRLTVL.

The chain uses TRBV7-2 and TRBJ2-7; 9 bases match TRBD1. CDR1 is SGHTA, CDR2 FQGNSA, per germline. V lost 5 bases to trimming and J lost 4 bases; unmatched junction nucleotides: 9. The CDR3 totals 15 residues. The CDR3 bases are TGTGCCAGCAGCCCGACTAACAGGGGGCGTTACGAGCAGTACTTC. Translated, it gives CASSPTNRGRYEQYF.

This clone turned up a few times. This chain links TRBV7-9 with TRBJ1-2, with D tentatively TRBD1 (6 bases). Germline V gene lookup returns CDR1 SEHNR and CDR2 FQNEAQ (reference sequence). This CDR3 has 13 amino acids. With 1 base removed from V and 3 bases from J, the gap between germline ends came to 6 bases. CDR3 protein: CASSLGQDYGYTF. DNA for the CDR3: TGTGCCAGCAGCTTAGGACAGGACTATGGCTACACCTTC.

The chain links TRBV5-1 to TRBJ2-2; 7 bases fit TRBD1. Trimming removed 4 bases from V and 2 bases from J; junction bases left unmatched: 5. In germline, CDR1 is SGHRS, CDR2 YFSETQ. The CDR3 is 15 amino acids. CDR3 sequence reads: CASSRGQSNTGELFF. Here the CDR3 DNA reads TGCGCCAGCAGCAGGGGACAGTCTAACACCGGGGAGCTGTTTTTT.

The chain employs TRBV6-6 and TRBJ1-2; D gene unclear. Germline values: CDR1 MNHNY, CDR2 SVGAGI (reference sequence). The germline V and J ends were trimmed by 2 bases and 4 bases, with 11 bases remaining between them. CDR3 length: 14 residues. CDR3 sequence reads: CASSYGTAGYGYTF. The CDR3 nucleotides are TGTGCCAGCAGTTACGGTACAGCGGGCTATGGCTACACCTTC.

The genes are TRBV5-1 and TRBJ2-7; 7 positions agree with TRBD1. Germline assignment: CDR1 SGHRS and CDR2 YFSETQ. The CDR3 totals 17 residues. The V segment lost 0 bases and the J segment 4 bases; nucleotides outside the gene matches: 13. This CDR3 is CASSLAATGVNNYEQYF. The CDR3 bases are TGCGCCAGCAGCTTGGCCGCCACAGGGGTTAACAATTACGAGCAGTACTTC. Drawing the rest from reference TRBV5-1 and TRBJ2-7, the complete variable domain is KAGVTQTPRYLIKTRGQQVTLSCSPISGHRSVSWYQQTPGQGLQFLFEYFSETQRNKGNFPGRFSGRQFSNSRSEMNVSTLELGDSALYLCASSLAATGVNNYEQYFGPGTRLTVT.